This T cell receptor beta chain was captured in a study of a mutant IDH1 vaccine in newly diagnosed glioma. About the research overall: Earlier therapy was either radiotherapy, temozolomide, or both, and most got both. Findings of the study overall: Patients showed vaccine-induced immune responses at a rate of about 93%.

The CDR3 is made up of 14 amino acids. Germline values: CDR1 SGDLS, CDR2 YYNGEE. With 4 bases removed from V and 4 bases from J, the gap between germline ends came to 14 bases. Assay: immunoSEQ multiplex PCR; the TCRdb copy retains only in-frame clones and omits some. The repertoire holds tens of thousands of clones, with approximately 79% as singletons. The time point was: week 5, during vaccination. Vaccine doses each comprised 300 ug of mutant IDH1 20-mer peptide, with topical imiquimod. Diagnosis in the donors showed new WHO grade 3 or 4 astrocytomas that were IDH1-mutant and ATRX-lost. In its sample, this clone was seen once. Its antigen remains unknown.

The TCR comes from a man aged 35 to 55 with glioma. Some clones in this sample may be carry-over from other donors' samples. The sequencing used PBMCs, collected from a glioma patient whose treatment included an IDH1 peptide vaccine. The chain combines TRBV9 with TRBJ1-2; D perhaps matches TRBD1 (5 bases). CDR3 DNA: TGTGCCAGCAGCCAGGGCTCAACATTCTATGGCTACACCTTC. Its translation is CASSQGSTFYGYTF.